This passage covers 4 T cell receptor beta chains from one sample sequenced in a study of blood T cell repertoires in COVID-19. Some clones are missing from TCRdb's copy, which holds only in-frame ones; the method was immunoSEQ multiplex PCR. The sample gives some 700,000 clones, around 90% of which show up once; roughly 0.25% is in the top ten. Input material: peripheral blood. The receptors come from a woman aged 18 to 35 with acute or convalescent COVID-19.

The chain joins TRBV4-3 to TRBJ1-1; 8 bases map to TRBD1. Per the germline V gene, CDR1 is LGHNA and CDR2 is YSLEER. Trimming at V came to 0 bases and at J to 1 base, leaving 7 bases not matched to a gene. The CDR3 length is 17 residues. The CDR3 here is CASSQDDADRGNTEAFF. CDR3 sequence (DNA): TGCGCCAGCAGCCAAGATGACGCCGACAGGGGGAACACTGAAGCTTTCTTT.

V usage is TRBV10-3 and J usage is TRBJ2-7; 9 bases line up with TRBD1. This CDR3 has 13 residues. V lost 9 bases to trimming and J lost 4 bases; unmatched junction nucleotides: 7. Looked up from germline, CDR1 is ENHRY and CDR2 is SYGVKD. In DNA form, the CDR3 reads TGTGCCATGAGACAGGGGGAGGGGTACGAGCAGTACTTC. Its protein is CAMRQGEGYEQYF.

The chain recombines TRBV11-2 with TRBJ2-2; 10 nucleotides line up with TRBD2. The CDR3 loop spans 17 amino acids. Germline V gives CDR1 SGHAT, CDR2 FQNNGV. V was clipped by 4 bases and J by 3 bases; unmatched bases: 8. The CDR3, as DNA: TGTGCCAGCAGCTCAACAGCGGGGGGGCCGGACACCGGGGAGCTGTTTTTT. Translation gives CASSSTAGGPDTGELFF.

The J gene is TRBJ1-2, the V gene TRBV10-3; TRBD1 agrees at 8 bases. Unmatched junction bases numbered 11, after V lost 4 bases and J lost 13 bases. The CDR3 covers 13 residues. The germline gives CDR1 ENHRY, CDR2 SYGVKD. The CDR3 DNA sequence: TGTGCCATCAGTGTGTCAGGGGGCGGTGGTGTCACCTTC. It translates to CAISVSGGGGVTF.